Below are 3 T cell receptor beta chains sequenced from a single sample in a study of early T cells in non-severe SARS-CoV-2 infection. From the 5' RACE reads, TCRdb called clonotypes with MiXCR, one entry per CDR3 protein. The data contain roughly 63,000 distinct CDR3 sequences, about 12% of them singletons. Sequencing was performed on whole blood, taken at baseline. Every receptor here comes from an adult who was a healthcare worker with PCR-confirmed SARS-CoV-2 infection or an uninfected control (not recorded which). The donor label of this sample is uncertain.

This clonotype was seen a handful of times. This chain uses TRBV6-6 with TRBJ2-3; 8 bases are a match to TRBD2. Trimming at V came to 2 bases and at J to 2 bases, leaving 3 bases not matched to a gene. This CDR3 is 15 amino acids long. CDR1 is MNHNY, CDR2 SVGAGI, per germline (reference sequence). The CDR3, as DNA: TGTGCCAGCAGTTACCGCGGGGGGCCCACAGATACGCAGTATTTT. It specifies CASSYRGGPTDTQYF.

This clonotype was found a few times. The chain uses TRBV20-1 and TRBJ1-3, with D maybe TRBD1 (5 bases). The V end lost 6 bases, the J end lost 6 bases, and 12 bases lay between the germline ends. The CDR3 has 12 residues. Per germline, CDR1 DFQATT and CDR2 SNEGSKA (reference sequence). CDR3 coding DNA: TGCAGTGCCCGGGACCTGGAAAACACCATATATTTT. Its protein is CSARDLENTIYF.

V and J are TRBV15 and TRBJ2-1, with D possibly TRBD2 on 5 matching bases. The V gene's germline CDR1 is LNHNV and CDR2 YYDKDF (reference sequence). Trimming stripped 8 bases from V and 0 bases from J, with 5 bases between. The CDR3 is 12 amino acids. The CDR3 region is CATGSSYNEQFF. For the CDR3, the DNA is TGTGCCACCGGGAGCTCCTACAATGAGCAGTTCTTC.